In its sample, the clone carrying this T cell receptor beta chain was seen a few times. This specimen belongs to a study of blood T cell repertoires in COVID-19. About the study: From the United States, Italy and Spain came samples of acute and convalescent COVID-19. T cells, B-cell-depleted T cells, or PBMCs provided the cDNA or gDNA that served as material.

Original methodology: The authors estimated nucleated cell counts from reference gene primer amplification. Sequencing was performed with immunoSEQ multiplex PCR; in TCRdb, only in-frame clones are kept and a portion is missing. V, J and clone size are taken as reported in that table, and D and trimming were inferred from the DNA itself. In the table there are roughly 330,000 clones, 86% of which are singletons. In germline, CDR1 is SNHLY, CDR2 FYNNEI. There are 14 residues in the CDR3. The V end was cut by 7 bases, the J end by 6 bases, with 16 bases between. This clonotype was obtained from a woman aged 45-65 years with acute or convalescent COVID-19. The chain combines TRBV2 with TRBJ1-5, with D possibly matching TRBD1 (5 bases). The sample comprised peripheral blood. For the CDR3, the DNA is TGTGCCAGCACCATGGGGCAGGGAGGTCAGCCCCAGCATTTT. Protein: CASTMGQGGQPQHF.